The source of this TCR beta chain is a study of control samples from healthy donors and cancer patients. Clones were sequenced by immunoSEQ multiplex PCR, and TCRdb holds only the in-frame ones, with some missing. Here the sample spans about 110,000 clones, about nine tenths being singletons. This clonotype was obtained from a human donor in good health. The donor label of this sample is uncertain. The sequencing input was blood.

CDR3 sequence: CASSQARGGLVETQYF. Written as DNA, the CDR3 is TGTGCCAGCAGCCAAGCGAGGGGGGGCCTGGTAGAGACCCAGTACTTC. The chain carries TRBV3-1 (or the pseudogene TRBV3-2) and TRBJ2-5, with D possibly being TRBD2 (7 bases). Germline V lookup: CDR1 LGHDT, CDR2 YNNKEL (reference sequence). CDR3 length: 16 amino acids. V lost 1 base and J lost 4, with 16 bases in between.